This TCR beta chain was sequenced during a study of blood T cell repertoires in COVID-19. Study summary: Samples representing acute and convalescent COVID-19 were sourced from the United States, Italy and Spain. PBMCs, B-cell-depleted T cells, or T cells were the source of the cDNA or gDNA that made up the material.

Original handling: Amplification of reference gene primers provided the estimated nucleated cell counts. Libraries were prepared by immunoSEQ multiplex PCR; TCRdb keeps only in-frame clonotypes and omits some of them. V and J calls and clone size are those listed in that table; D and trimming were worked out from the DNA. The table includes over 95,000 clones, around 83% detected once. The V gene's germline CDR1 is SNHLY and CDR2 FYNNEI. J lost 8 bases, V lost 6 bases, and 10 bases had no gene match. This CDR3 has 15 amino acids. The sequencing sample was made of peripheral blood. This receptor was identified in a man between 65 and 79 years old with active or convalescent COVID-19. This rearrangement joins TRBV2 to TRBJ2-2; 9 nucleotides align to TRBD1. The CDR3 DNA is TGTGCCAGCAGACTGGACAGGGGAAATGTTGGGGAGCTGTTTTTT. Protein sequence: CASRLDRGNVGELFF.